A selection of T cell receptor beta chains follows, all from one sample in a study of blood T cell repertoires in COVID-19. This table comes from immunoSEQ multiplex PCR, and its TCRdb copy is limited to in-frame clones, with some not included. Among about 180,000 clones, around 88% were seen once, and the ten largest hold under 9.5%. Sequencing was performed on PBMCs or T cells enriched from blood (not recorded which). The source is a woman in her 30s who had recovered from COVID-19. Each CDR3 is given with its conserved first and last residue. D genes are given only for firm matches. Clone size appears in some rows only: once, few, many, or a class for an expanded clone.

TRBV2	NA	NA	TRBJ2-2	TGTGCCAGCAAGCGGACAGAACTAAACACCGGGGAGCTGTTTTTT	CASKRTELNTGELFF
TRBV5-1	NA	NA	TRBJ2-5	TGCGCCAGCAGCTTGGGGGGGCGCACCGAAGAGACCCAGTACTTC	CASSLGGRTEETQYF
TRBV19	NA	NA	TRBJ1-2	TGTGCCAGTAGTATCATCGGGCTACAGGGAGGCTACACCTTC	CASSIIGLQGGYTF
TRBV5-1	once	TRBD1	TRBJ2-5	TGCGCCAGCAGCTTGGGGGACAGACAAGAGACCCAGTACTTC	CASSLGDRQETQYF
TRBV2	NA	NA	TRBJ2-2	TGTGCCAGCAGTGAAGGGACATCCTCGAACACCGGGGAGCTGTTTTTT	CASSEGTSSNTGELFF
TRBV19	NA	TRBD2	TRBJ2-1	TGTGCCAGTAGTATTAGATATGTAGCGGGAGACTACAATGAGCAGTTCTTC	CASSIRYVAGDYNEQFF
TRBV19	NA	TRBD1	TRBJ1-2	TGTGCCAGTAGTCCTCGGACAGGGGGAGACTATGGCTACACCTTC	CASSPRTGGDYGYTF
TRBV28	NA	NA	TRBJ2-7	TGTGCCAGCAGTCGAGCATCAATCGGACTCTACGAGCAGTACTTC	CASSRASIGLYEQYF
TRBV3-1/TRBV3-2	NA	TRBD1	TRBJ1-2	TGTGCCAGCAGCCCCCATCGGACAGGGAACCTCTATGGCTACACCTTC	CASSPHRTGNLYGYTF
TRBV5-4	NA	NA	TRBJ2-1	TGTGCCAGCAGCAAGGACTTCTACAATGAGCAGTTCTTC	CASSKDFYNEQFF
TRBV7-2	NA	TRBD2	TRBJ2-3	TGTGCCAGCAGCCGCGAACCAGCGGGAGTTGTCACAGATACGCAGTATTTT	CASSREPAGVVTDTQYF
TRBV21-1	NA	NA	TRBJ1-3	TGTGCCAGCAGCAAAAGGCCGCCGGAACAGGGAGGGATCTCTGGAAACACCATATATTTT	CASSKRPPEQGGISGNTIYF